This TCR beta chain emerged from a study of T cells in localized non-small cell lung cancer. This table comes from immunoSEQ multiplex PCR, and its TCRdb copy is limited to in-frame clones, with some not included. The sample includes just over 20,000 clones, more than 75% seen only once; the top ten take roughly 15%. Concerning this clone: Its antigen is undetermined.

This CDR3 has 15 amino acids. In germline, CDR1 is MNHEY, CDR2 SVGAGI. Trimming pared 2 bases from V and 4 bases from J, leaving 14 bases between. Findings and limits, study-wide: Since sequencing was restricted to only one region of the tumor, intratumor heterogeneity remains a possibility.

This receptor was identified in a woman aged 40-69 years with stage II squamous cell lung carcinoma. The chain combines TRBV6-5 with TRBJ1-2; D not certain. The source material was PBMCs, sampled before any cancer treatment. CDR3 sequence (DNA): TGTGCCAGCAGTTACGGGCAGTCCTCGGCCTATGGCTACACCTTC. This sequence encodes CASSYGQSSAYGYTF.